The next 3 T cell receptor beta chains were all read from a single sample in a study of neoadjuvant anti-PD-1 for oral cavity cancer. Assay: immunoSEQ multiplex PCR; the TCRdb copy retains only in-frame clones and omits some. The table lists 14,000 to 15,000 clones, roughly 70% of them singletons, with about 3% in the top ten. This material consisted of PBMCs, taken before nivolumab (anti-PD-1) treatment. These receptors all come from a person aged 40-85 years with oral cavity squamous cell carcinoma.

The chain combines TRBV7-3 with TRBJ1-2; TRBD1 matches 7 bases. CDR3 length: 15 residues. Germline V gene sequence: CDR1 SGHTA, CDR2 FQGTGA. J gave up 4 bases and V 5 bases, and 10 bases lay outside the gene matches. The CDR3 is CASSEGQPPLYGYTF. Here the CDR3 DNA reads TGTGCCAGCAGCGAGGGACAGCCCCCTCTCTATGGCTACACCTTC.

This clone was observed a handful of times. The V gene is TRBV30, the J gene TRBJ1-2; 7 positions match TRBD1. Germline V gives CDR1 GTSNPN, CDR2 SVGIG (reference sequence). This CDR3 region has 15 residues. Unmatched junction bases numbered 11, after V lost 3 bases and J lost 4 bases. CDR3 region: CAWSGITGESYGYTF. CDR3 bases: TGTGCCTGGAGCGGGATCACAGGGGAAAGCTATGGCTACACCTTC.

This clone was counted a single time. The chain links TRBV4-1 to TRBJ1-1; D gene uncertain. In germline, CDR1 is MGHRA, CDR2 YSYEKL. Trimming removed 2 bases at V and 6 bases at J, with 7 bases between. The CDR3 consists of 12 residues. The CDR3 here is CASSQTQAEAFF. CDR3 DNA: TGCGCCAGCAGCCAAACCCAGGCTGAAGCTTTCTTT.